This TCR beta chain appears in the sequencing data of a study of T cells in tuberculosis. Whole-study results and caveats: Shorter CDR3-alpha in active tuberculosis partly drove smaller distances. Active tuberculosis alpha repertoires lay closer to GMM-specific TCRs than controls'.

The method was immunoSEQ multiplex PCR; TCRdb's version includes in-frame clones alone and lacks a portion of them. The sample has fewer than 55,000 clones, nearly 95% seen once. Worth noting for this clone: The antigen is undetermined.

Germline V gene lookup returns CDR1 MGHRA and CDR2 YSYEKL. The CDR3 runs to 15 residues. The ends lost 4 bases at V and 6 bases at J; junction bases unmatched: 9. Time point indicated: new active TB diagnosis, blood taken before or within 7 days of starting treatment. The receptor's source is an adult with tuberculosis. This rearrangement joins TRBV4-1 to TRBJ2-1; 7 bases map to TRBD2. The material was PBMCs, obtained at tuberculosis diagnosis. The CDR3 nucleotides read TGCGCCAGCAGCCCGGGGGGTGCTAGCGTCAATGAGCAGTTCTTC. Its translation is CASSPGGASVNEQFF.